This T cell receptor beta chain was sequenced in a study of shared clonotypes between healthy human individuals. Study background: Aged between 18 and 49, the donors were a couple of women and a few men.

The study, taken as a whole, reports: Generation probabilities were higher for clonotypes shared across all four sorted-subset donors than for unshared ones.

CD4+ cell separation produced CD45RA+ naive and CD45RA-negative memory subsets. Of note for this clone: Its antigen is unidentified. Other DNA sequences of this sample code for an identical CDR3.

The data were produced by immunoSEQ multiplex PCR, yet TCRdb's version contains in-frame clones alone and is incomplete. This table has 2 million to 2.5 million clones, 90% to 96% appearing once. The receptor's source is a man between 18 and 29 years old in good health. The sequencing input was naive CD4+ T cells sorted from blood. Subset reported: CD45RA+ positively selected.

Here the CDR3 reads CAWRLAATDTQYF. CDR3 sequence (DNA): TGTGCCTGGAGACTAGCGGCGACAGATACGCAGTATTTT. This chain connects TRBV30 to TRBJ2-3; 8 bases align to TRBD2. The CDR3 covers 13 residues. Looked up from germline, CDR1 is GTSNPN and CDR2 is SVGIG (reference sequence). J gave up 3 bases and V 3 bases, and 2 bases lay outside the gene matches.